The 31 T cell receptor beta chains presented below share a single source sample, sequenced in a study of blood T cell repertoires in COVID-19. The table came from immunoSEQ multiplex PCR; TCRdb's copy has only in-frame clones and leaves some out. The sample has 300,000 to 350,000 clones, around 90% seen once; the top ten hold 3.5% to 5%. Sequences were obtained from PBMCs or T cells enriched from blood (not recorded which). The receptors come from a woman younger than 35 with acute COVID-19.

The chain uses TRBV27 and TRBJ1-5; a weak D match, TRBD1 (6 bases). V was trimmed by 5 bases and J by 3 bases, leaving 11 bases between them. CDR1 and CDR2 (germline): MNHEY, SMNVEV (reference sequence). The CDR3 is 14 amino acids. CDR3 sequence: CASSPTGFNQPQHF. In DNA, the CDR3 is TGTGCCAGCAGTCCGACAGGTTTCAATCAGCCCCAGCATTTT.

The V and J genes are TRBV4-1 and TRBJ2-5; 14 bases match TRBD2. CDR1 MGHRA and CDR2 YSYEKL come from the germline V gene. The CDR3 extends over 18 amino acids. V lost 1 base and J lost 5; bases outside the gene matches: 9. The CDR3 here is CASSQGQGLAGERETQYF. The CDR3 DNA follows: TGCGCCAGCAGCCAAGGCCAGGGACTAGCGGGAGAGAGGGAGACCCAGTACTTC.

The V call is TRBV28, the J call TRBJ1-2; D perhaps matches TRBD1 (5 bases). The CDR3 has 14 residues. Germline V lookup: CDR1 MDHEN, CDR2 SYDVKM. The V end was cut by 5 bases, the J end by 4 bases, with 14 bases between. The CDR3 here is CASSPQAGLYGYTF. The CDR3 DNA reads TGTGCCAGCAGTCCCCAGGCGGGGCTCTATGGCTACACCTTC.

This chain links TRBV28 with TRBJ1-2; D may be TRBD1 (6 bases). Germline V gene sequence: CDR1 MDHEN, CDR2 SYDVKM. The V gene lost 5 bases and the J gene lost 6 bases, with 10 bases spanning the gap. The CDR3 runs 12 residues. CDR3 sequence reads: CASSRQGNGYTF. DNA of the CDR3: TGTGCCAGCAGTCGGCAGGGGAATGGCTACACCTTC.

The gene calls are TRBV19 and TRBJ2-3, with 8 bases lining up with TRBD2. The junction had 7 bases not matched to a gene; V was cut back by 4 bases and J by 1 base. Looked up from germline, CDR1 is LNHDA and CDR2 is SQIVND (reference sequence). The CDR3 sequence is 16 residues long. The CDR3 bases are TGTGCCAGTAGTAGAGAAGCGGGAGTGGGCACAGATACGCAGTATTTT. Amino acid sequence: CASSREAGVGTDTQYF.

The CDR3 DNA sequence: TGTGCCAGCAGCTTAGCCTACAGGGGGCCGGGCACTGAAGCTTTCTTT. Its translation is CASSLAYRGPGTEAFF. The chain recombines TRBV7-6 with TRBJ1-1; 9 bases align to TRBD1. Germline CDR1 reads SGHVS; CDR2 reads FNYEAQ. The CDR3 sequence is 16 residues long. The ends lost 0 bases at V and 4 bases at J; junction bases unmatched: 6. The whole variable domain, remainder taken from reference TRBV7-6 and TRBJ1-1, is GAGVSQSPRYKVTKRGQDVALRCDPISGHVSLYWYRQALGQGPEFLTYFNYEAQQDKSGLPNDRFSAERPEGSISTLTIQRTEQRDSAMYRCASSLAYRGPGTEAFFGQGTRLTVV.

This sequence joins TRBV29-1 and TRBJ2-4; 9 bases align to TRBD1. Germline-derived CDR1 and CDR2 are SQVTM and ANQGSEA. Trimming at V came to 3 bases and at J to 7 bases, leaving 4 bases not matched to a gene. This CDR3 comprises 13 residues. The CDR3 bases are TGCAGCGTTGAGGGGGACAGGGTTAACATTCAGTACTTC. Amino acid sequence: CSVEGDRVNIQYF.

This chain uses TRBV28 with TRBJ2-7, with a possible D match to TRBD2 (5 bases). Trimming stripped 6 bases from V and 6 bases from J, with 18 bases between. Germline loops: CDR1 MDHEN, CDR2 SYDVKM. The CDR3 totals 14 residues. As DNA, the CDR3 is TGTGCCAGCAGCCTGGCAGGAGTGGGGAGCGAGCAGTACTTC. Protein: CASSLAGVGSEQYF.

This clone was seen only once. The V gene is TRBV5-6, the J gene TRBJ1-6, with 7 nucleotides matching TRBD1. Germline V lookup: CDR1 SGHDT, CDR2 YYEEEE. The CDR3 runs 17 residues. The ends lost 4 bases at V and 7 bases at J; junction bases unmatched: 14. DNA for the CDR3: TGTGCCAGCAGCCCGACAGGGCCCTCAAGGGGCAATTCACCCCTCCACTTT. Translated, it gives CASSPTGPSRGNSPLHF.

The chain recombines TRBV5-1 with TRBJ1-2; 10 positions agree with TRBD1. The germline CDR1 and CDR2 sequences are SGHRS and YFSETQ. This CDR3 contains 15 residues. V trimming: 5 bases; J trimming: 4 bases; junction bases outside the gene matches: 8. CDR3 residues: CASSASGTGAYGYTF. In nucleotides, the CDR3 is TGCGCCAGCAGTGCGTCGGGGACAGGGGCCTATGGCTACACCTTC.

V usage is TRBV19 and J usage is TRBJ2-1; 9 bases map to TRBD2. Germline V CDR1 and CDR2: LNHDA, SQIVND (reference sequence). The length of the CDR3 is 16 residues. V gave up 3 bases and J gave up 2 bases; unmatched junction bases: 5. CDR3 loop: CASSISGGGAYNEQFF. The CDR3 DNA follows: TGTGCCAGTAGTATTTCTGGCGGGGGGGCCTACAATGAGCAGTTCTTC.

The chain links TRBV7-9 to TRBJ1-5; D may be TRBD1 (5 bases). Trimming left V 0 bases short and J 3 bases short, with 12 bases between. The CDR3 loop spans 16 amino acids. The germline CDR1 and CDR2 sequences are SEHNR and FQNEAQ (reference sequence). The CDR3, as DNA: TGTGCCAGCAGCTTAGCGGGGGGTTTCGCCAATCAGCCCCAGCATTTT. It is translated as CASSLAGGFANQPQHF.

The rearrangement links TRBV7-9 to TRBJ2-3; D is possibly TRBD2 (5 bases). The length of the CDR3 is 13 residues. V lost 7 bases and J 7 bases, leaving 15 bases between the germline ends. CDR1 and CDR2 (germline): SEHNR, FQNEAQ (reference sequence). CDR3 protein: CASTHPGVNTQYF. For the CDR3, the DNA is TGTGCCAGCACCCATCCCGGGGTCAATACGCAGTATTTT.

The chain recombines TRBV15 with TRBJ1-5, with D unclear. The CDR3 is 15 amino acids. Germline CDR1 reads LNHNV; CDR2 reads YYDKDF (reference sequence). V lost 0 bases and J 0 bases, leaving 6 bases between the germline ends. The CDR3 DNA reads as TGTGCCACCAGCAGAGAGGCCGATAGCAATCAGCCCCAGCATTTT. The encoded protein is CATSREADSNQPQHF.

The chain employs TRBV9 and TRBJ1-2; 9 positions agree with TRBD1. The V gene end was trimmed by 0 bases and the J gene end by 6 bases; junction bases not matched to a gene: 6. This CDR3 is 15 amino acids long. CDR1 is SGDLS and CDR2 is YYNGEE in the germline V gene. The CDR3 is CASSVGGQGSNGYTF. CDR3 DNA sequence: TGTGCCAGCAGCGTAGGGGGACAGGGATCGAATGGCTACACCTTC.

The V gene is TRBV15, the J gene TRBJ1-3; tentative D call: TRBD1 (6 bases). CDR3 length equals 16 residues. Germline CDR1 and CDR2: LNHNV and YYDKDF (reference sequence). Trimming cost V 0 bases and J 2 bases, with 11 bases left between them. CDR3 coding DNA: TGTGCCACCAGCAGAGATTTTGGGACAACTGGAAACACCATATATTTT. Its protein product is CATSRDFGTTGNTIYF.

The chain employs TRBV10-3 and TRBJ2-1; D perhaps matches TRBD2 (6 bases). The V gene's germline CDR1 is ENHRY and CDR2 SYGVKD. The V end was cut by 0 bases, the J end by 3 bases, with 12 bases between. This CDR3 is built from 16 residues. The CDR3 bases are TGTGCCATCAGTGAGTCGATAGGGACTGACTACAATGAGCAGTTCTTC. This codes for CAISESIGTDYNEQFF.

The rearrangement links TRBV27 to TRBJ2-7; D not resolved. CDR1 MNHEY and CDR2 SMNVEV come from the germline V gene (reference sequence). The CDR3 covers 14 residues. V lost 6 bases and J 3 bases, leaving 15 bases between the germline ends. CDR3 DNA: TGTGCCAGCAGCCTCACATTATCCCACTACGAGCAGTACTTC. Protein: CASSLTLSHYEQYF.

This chain uses TRBV9 with TRBJ2-2; tentatively, D is TRBD2 (5 bases). Germline assignment: CDR1 SGDLS and CDR2 YYNGEE. V was shortened by 0 bases and J by 0 bases, with 12 bases between the two germline ends. The length of the CDR3 is 17 residues. The CDR3 protein is CASSVGRVASNTGELFF. The CDR3 DNA reads as TGTGCCAGCAGCGTAGGGCGGGTGGCTTCGAACACCGGGGAGCTGTTTTTT.

The chain has TRBV3-1 (or the pseudogene TRBV3-2) and TRBJ1-2, with D uncertain. The germline V gene encodes CDR1 LGHDT and CDR2 YNNKEL (reference sequence). This CDR3 contains 14 residues. The V gene lost 6 bases and the J gene lost 1 base, with 12 bases spanning the gap. CDR3 sequence: CASSPPYGNYGYTF. Written as DNA, the CDR3 is TGTGCCAGCAGTCCCCCTTACGGTAACTATGGCTACACCTTC.

The CDR3 reads CASSQGPPAPRAGDVYEQYF. For the CDR3, the DNA is TGTGCCAGCAGCCAAGGACCGCCCGCCCCGCGGGCAGGGGATGTGTACGAGCAGTACTTC. The chain carries TRBV14 and TRBJ2-7; possibly TRBD1 for D (6 bases). Germline-derived CDR1 and CDR2 are SGHDN and FVKESK. V was pared by 1 base and J by 4 bases, with 29 bases between. This CDR3 has 20 amino acids. Looking up the rest from reference TRBV14 and TRBJ2-7 gives the full variable domain: EAGVTQFPSHSVIEKGQTVTLRCDPISGHDNLYWYRRVMGKEIKFLLHFVKESKQDESGMPNNRFLAERTGGTYSTLKVQPAELEDSGVYFCASSQGPPAPRAGDVYEQYFGPGTRLTVT.

This clone was picked up one time. The chain joins TRBV2 to TRBJ1-6; D is unclear. Trimming shortened V by 6 bases and J by 8 bases, and 20 bases separated the two germline ends. The CDR3 has 16 residues. Germline CDR1 is SNHLY and CDR2 is FYNNEI. The CDR3 nucleotides are TGTGCCAGCAGATTTAGTGGCGGCAGCGGACATTCACCCCTCCACTTT. This translates into CASRFSGGSGHSPLHF.

The genes are TRBV21-1 and TRBJ1-2; the table's D call of TRBD1 was not tested on the DNA. TRBV21-1 is described as a pseudogene. This CDR3 comprises 15 residues. CDR3 residues: CASSQRQGSDYGYTF. For the CDR3, the DNA is TGTGCCAGCAGCCAACGACAGGGGTCCGACTATGGCTACACCTTC.

The rearrangement links TRBV7-9 to TRBJ2-3; D is unresolved. The CDR3 extends over 15 amino acids. V dropped 1 base and J dropped 3 bases, with 11 bases sitting between them. Germline V gives CDR1 SEHNR, CDR2 FQNEAQ (reference sequence). CDR3 DNA sequence: TGTGCCAGCAGCTTAGGCGGTCTAGATACAGATACGCAGTATTTT. Amino acids: CASSLGGLDTDTQYF.

This chain connects TRBV9 to TRBJ1-2; D is ambiguous. The germline V gene has CDR1 SGDLS and CDR2 YYNGEE. The CDR3 sequence is 14 residues long. V lost 3 bases and J 2 bases, leaving 11 bases between the germline ends. The CDR3 sequence: CASSARVGNYGYTF. CDR3 DNA: TGTGCCAGCAGCGCGCGGGTCGGAAACTATGGCTACACCTTC.

The chain recombines TRBV10-3 with TRBJ2-1, with TRBD2 identical over 8 bases. CDR1 and CDR2 from the germline V gene are ENHRY and SYGVKD. With 3 bases clipped from V and 0 bases from J, the junction kept 4 bases outside the gene matches. This CDR3 is built from 16 residues. CDR3 DNA sequence: TGTGCCATCAGTGACTTAGCGGGACCCTCCTACAATGAGCAGTTCTTC. It yields the protein CAISDLAGPSYNEQFF.

This chain joins TRBV5-4 and TRBJ1-3; D remains ambiguous. Trimming left V 2 bases short and J 0 bases short, with 12 bases between. CDR1 and CDR2 from the germline V gene are SGHNT and YYREEE (reference sequence). The CDR3 runs 16 residues. The DNA for the CDR3 is TGTGCCAGCAGCTTACAGAAAAGGTCCTCTGGAAACACCATATATTTT. Residues: CASSLQKRSSGNTIYF.

The chain links TRBV4-2 to TRBJ2-2; 7 nucleotides agree with TRBD2. The CDR3 runs to 16 residues. Germline trimming cut 4 bases from V and 6 bases from J; bases unmatched to any gene: 11. Germline CDR1 is LGHNA and CDR2 is YNFKEQ. CDR3 residues: CASSPRGAGRAGELFF. CDR3 nucleotides: TGTGCCAGCAGCCCCCGAGGGGCAGGGAGGGCCGGGGAGCTGTTTTTT.

This chain joins TRBV24-1 and TRBJ2-3; 7 nucleotides agree with TRBD1. The CDR3 contains 14 residues. The germline gives CDR1 KGHDR, CDR2 SFDVKD. The junction had 3 bases not matched to a gene; V was cut back by 5 bases and J by 2 bases. This CDR3 reads CATSGGTATDTQYF. In nucleotides, the CDR3 is TGTGCCACCAGTGGAGGGACAGCCACAGATACGCAGTATTTT.

This clone was seen only a few times. The rearrangement uses TRBV19 and TRBJ2-2; a possible D gene is TRBD2 (5 bases). The CDR3 runs 16 residues. V was shortened by 1 base and J by 0 bases, with 9 bases between the two germline ends. CDR1 LNHDA and CDR2 SQIVND come from the germline V gene (reference sequence). The CDR3 loop reads CASSIGGFANTGELFF. DNA for the CDR3: TGTGCCAGTAGTATAGGCGGGTTCGCGAACACCGGGGAGCTGTTTTTT.

The CDR3, as DNA: TGTGCCAGCAGCCTAGACAGTCCCTACGAGCAGTACTTC. Protein product: CASSLDSPYEQYF. The chain links TRBV28 to TRBJ2-7; D is possibly TRBD1 (5 bases). Germline V gene lookup returns CDR1 MDHEN and CDR2 SYDVKM. The CDR3 is 13 amino acids. V gave up 6 bases and J gave up 2 bases, with 11 bases separating them.